The rows below give T cell receptor beta chains drawn from one sample of a study of CD8+ T cells in alopecia areata. Repertoires were generated with immunoSEQ multiplex PCR, while TCRdb's copy carries only in-frame clones and drops some. The sample has hundreds of thousands of clones; roughly 69% are singletons. Sequenced material: CD4+ T cells sorted from blood, taken at week 0. These TCRs come from a human donor with alopecia areata. CDR3s leave out the opening cysteine and the closing phenylalanine or tryptophan. The order of the fields is CDR3 protein, V gene.

CDR3: SVVLRGDTQY
V: TRBV29-1

CDR3: ASSLRQGGNQPQH
V: TRBV5-6

CDR3: AISELGGGDQPQH
V: TRBV10-3

CDR3: SAYKGSETQY
V: TRBV29-1

CDR3: ASRTGEWYGYT
V: TRBV5-5

CDR3: ASSSSGSYNEQF
V: TRBV5-1

CDR3: SVRGQGENTGELF
V: TRBV29-1

CDR3: AWSVGEKLF
V: TRBV30

CDR3: AWSLGTGTTGELF
V: TRBV30

CDR3: ASSLEGTGTQY
V: TRBV5-1

CDR3: AISESISNTEAF
V: TRBV10-3

CDR3: AWKIRGSIYGYT
V: TRBV30

CDR3: AWRVGSHSYEQY
V: TRBV30

CDR3: ASSVGSTETQY
V: TRBV9

CDR3: ASSLAGGGETQY
V: TRBV5-1

CDR3: ASRTAGRGSLGQY
V: TRBV2

CDR3: ASSARWGSYNEQF
V: TRBV25-1

CDR3: SASRESEQY
V: TRBV20-1

CDR3: ASSRERQLAGYT
V: TRBV7-2

CDR3: ASSLAMTGQETQY
V: TRBV11-2

CDR3: ASSYGFQNSPLH
V: TRBV6-5

CDR3: ASSQDSSAAYEQY
V: TRBV5-1

CDR3: SAGTGLTTEAF
V: TRBV29-1

CDR3: ASTPGLATDTQY
V: TRBV19

CDR3: ASSSGRGLNGYT
V: TRBV6-6

CDR3: SANQARDNEQF
V: TRBV29-1

CDR3: ASSLDGTGLYEQY
V: TRBV7-9

CDR3: ASTIKAGRNEQF
V: TRBV7-2

CDR3: SVEGPLMGYGETQY
V: TRBV29-1